The present T cell receptor beta chain was sequenced within a study of beta chain features in type 1 diabetes. The junction had 6 bases not matched to a gene; V was cut back by 0 bases and J by 6 bases. Germline V lookup: CDR1 LGHNA, CDR2 YNFKEQ. The CDR3 sequence is 16 residues long. There are a few counts of this clone. Of the isolated RNA, all was reverse transcribed, and so the sequenced material was expressed TCRB transcripts. Produced via immunoSEQ multiplex PCR; TCRdb's table is partial and in-frame only. The sample holds over 350,000 clones, over 13% seen once. This TCR was recovered from a woman aged 18-29 years in good health. The chain employs TRBV4-2 and TRBJ1-4; 8 bases are shared with TRBD1. The source material was naive CD4+ T cells from blood. The CDR3 reads CASSQDVRTGYEKLFF. CDR3 bases: TGTGCCAGCAGCCAAGATGTTCGGACAGGGTATGAAAAACTGTTTTTT.